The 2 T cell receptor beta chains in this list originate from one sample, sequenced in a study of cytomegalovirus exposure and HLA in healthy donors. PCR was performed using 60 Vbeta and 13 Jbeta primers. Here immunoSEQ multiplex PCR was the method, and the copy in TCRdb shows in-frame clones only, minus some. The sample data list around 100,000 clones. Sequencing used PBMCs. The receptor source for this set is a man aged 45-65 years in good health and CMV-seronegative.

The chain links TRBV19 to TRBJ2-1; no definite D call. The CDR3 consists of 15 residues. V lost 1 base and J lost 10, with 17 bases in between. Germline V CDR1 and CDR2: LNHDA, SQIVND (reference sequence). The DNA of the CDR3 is TGTGCCAGTAGTATAGCCCCCACAATCCCGACAGAGCAGTTCTTC. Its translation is CASSIAPTIPTEQFF.

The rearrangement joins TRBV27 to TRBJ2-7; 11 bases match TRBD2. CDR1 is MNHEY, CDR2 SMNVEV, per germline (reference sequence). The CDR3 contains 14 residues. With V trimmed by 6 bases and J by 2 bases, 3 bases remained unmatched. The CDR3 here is CASRVLAGAYEQYF. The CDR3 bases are TGTGCCAGCAGAGTACTAGCGGGAGCCTACGAGCAGTACTTC.